This TCR beta chain came from a study of CD8+ T cells in alopecia areata. Across the study: The protocol delivered tofacitinib for 6 to 18 months, then withdrew it for 6 months. General observations from the study: Between patients, shared TCR sequences were less clear than in mice. This was possibly due in part to HLA diversity in the patient population. Elevated clonality characterized lesional scalp relative to normal scalp, particularly in alopecia totalis/universalis.

Researchers gathered lesional scalp punch biopsies and peripheral blood from patients with alopecia areata. This clone was recorded a few times. Its cognate antigen is unknown. V lost 7 bases, J lost 0 bases, and 22 bases lay in between. Germline CDR1 SQVTM, CDR2 ANQGSEA. The CDR3 length is 17 residues. RNA extraction and reverse transcription yielded cDNA as sequencing template. Profiled with immunoSEQ multiplex PCR; TCRdb holds only in-frame clones, not every one. The data show 150,000 or so clones, with over 45% seen just once and more than 6.5% held by the top ten. V is TRBV29-1 and J is TRBJ2-1; D might be TRBD2 (7 bases). This clonotype was obtained from a human donor with alopecia areata. Sequencing was carried out using CD4+ T cells sorted from blood. CDR3 protein: CSGGTLGGPVSYNEQFF. The CDR3 nucleotides read TGCAGCGGCGGTACTTTGGGGGGGCCTGTCTCCTACAATGAGCAGTTCTTC.